This T cell receptor beta chain derives from a study of T cells after yellow fever vaccination. General study results and limits: Clonotypes found in both CD4 and CD8 compartments made up a small share.

The table lists this clonotype with many counts. The antigen remains unidentified. TCRdb re-called the 5' RACE reads through MiXCR, storing one row per CDR3 protein. Of 110,000 to 150,000 distinct CDR3 sequences in the sample, 5% to 8% were seen once. The CDR3 is made up of 11 amino acids. V lost 2 bases and J lost 12, with 11 bases in between. Germline V CDR1 and CDR2: SQVTM, ANQGSEA. The TCR was taken from a young man who received the YFV17D yellow fever vaccine. The V and J genes are TRBV29-1 and TRBJ2-1; D perhaps matches TRBD1 (5 bases). This specimen consisted of CD4+ T cells sorted from PBMCs, obtained 10 days after the yellow fever booster vaccination. The CDR3, as DNA: TGCAGCGTTGAATTTTTTCAGGGGCAGTTCTTC. Its protein product is CSVEFFQGQFF.